This T cell receptor beta chain was recovered during a study of T cells in Graves' hyperthyroidism and ophthalmopathy. On the study more broadly: Peripheral blood sampling occurred at initial diagnosis, before any treatment. Study-wide results and caveats: A model built on 13 V-J features separated ophthalmopathy from stable hyperthyroidism.

Comment on this clonotype: Its target is unknown.

Clinical symptoms, serum thyroxine and TRAb, thyroid ultrasound and orbital computed tomography together formed the diagnostic basis. From RNA transcripts, TCR beta CDR3 regions were amplified. TCR CDR3 underwent first-round RT-PCR with the HTBI primer set. TCRdb re-called the multiplex PCR reads with MiXCR, one entry per CDR3 protein. The sample contains roughly 800,000 distinct CDR3 sequences, 35% to 40% of which appear only once. The TCR originated in a man in his late teens or twenties with Graves' hyperthyroidism. The source material was blood.

CDR3 DNA sequence: TGTGCCACCAGCAGAGTAGGGGGCAAGAACACTGAAGCTTTCTTT. Protein product: CATSRVGGKNTEAFF. This sequence joins TRBV15 and TRBJ1-1; TRBD1 aligns across 7 bases. Trimming removed 1 base from V and 1 base from J; junction bases left unmatched: 3. Germline V gives CDR1 LNHNV, CDR2 YYDKDF (reference sequence). The CDR3 covers 15 residues.